The 8 T cell receptor beta chains below all came from one sample that was sequenced in a study of cytomegalovirus exposure and HLA in healthy donors. TCRdb's copy holds only in-frame clones and misses some; the assay was immunoSEQ multiplex PCR. The table records around 300,000 clones, roughly 88% of them present only once. The sample taken for sequencing was PBMCs. These receptors all stem from a man aged 25 to 40 in good health and CMV-seronegative.

The chain links TRBV7-9 to TRBJ2-2; D may be TRBD1 (5 bases). CDR1 is SEHNR and CDR2 is FQNEAQ in the germline V gene (reference sequence). CDR3 size: 14 residues. Trimming took 11 bases from V and 7 from J, leaving 20 bases between them. The CDR3: CAGAGLVVNGELFF. The DNA of the CDR3 is TGTGCCGGGGCCGGGCTAGTCGTAAACGGGGAGCTGTTTTTT.

The chain recombines TRBV27 with TRBJ2-7; 7 nucleotides align to TRBD1. This CDR3 is built from 14 residues. The J segment lost 6 bases and the V segment lost 2 bases, leaving 7 bases of the junction unmatched. CDR1 is MNHEY and CDR2 is SMNVEV in the germline V gene (reference sequence). In nucleotides, the CDR3 is TGTGCCAGCAGTTTACTAATCCGGGACAGCGAGCAGTACTTC. Amino acid sequence: CASSLLIRDSEQYF.

The genes are TRBV5-4 and TRBJ2-1; 11 positions agree with TRBD2. J was trimmed by 4 bases and V by 0 bases; bases with no gene match: 3. This CDR3 comprises 16 residues. The germline CDR1 and CDR2 sequences are SGHNT and YYREEE (reference sequence). The CDR3 region is CASSLELAGEYNEQFF. Written as DNA, the CDR3 is TGTGCCAGCAGCTTGGAACTAGCGGGGGAGTACAATGAGCAGTTCTTC.

DNA for the CDR3: TGTGCCAGTAGTATGCCCCGTGAGGTAGCTAACTATGGCTACACCTTC. This translates into CASSMPREVANYGYTF. The chain joins TRBV19 to TRBJ1-2, with unresolved D. The CDR3 has 16 amino acids. Trimming removed 3 bases from V and 0 bases from J, with 14 bases in between. Per germline, CDR1 LNHDA and CDR2 SQIVND (reference sequence).

This clone was picked up a small number of times. This chain joins TRBV6-1 and TRBJ2-7; the match to TRBD1 covers 9 bases. The CDR3 has 14 residues. Trimming at V came to 8 bases and at J to 6 bases, leaving 11 bases not matched to a gene. CDR1 and CDR2 (germline): MNHNS, SASEGT. CDR3 nucleotides: TGTGCCAGCGCTTCGACAGGGGGGTTAGGCGAGCAGTACTTC. Translated, it gives CASASTGGLGEQYF.

V is TRBV5-1 and J is TRBJ2-2; 9 nucleotides line up with TRBD1. After removal of 2 bases from V and 6 bases from J, the junction contained 8 bases not matched to a gene. Germline values: CDR1 SGHRS, CDR2 YFSETQ. The CDR3 totals 16 residues. DNA for the CDR3: TGCGCCAGCAGCTTACGGGGACAGGGTTCCTCCGGGGAGCTGTTTTTT. Translating gives CASSLRGQGSSGELFF.

The V call is TRBV27, the J call TRBJ2-7; maybe TRBD1 (6 bases). The CDR3 sequence is 14 residues long. CDR1 is MNHEY and CDR2 is SMNVEV in the germline V gene (reference sequence). V lost 5 bases, J lost 1 base, and 12 bases lay in between. CDR3 residues: CASSPGHGSYEQYF. The CDR3 bases are TGTGCCAGCAGTCCGGGACATGGGTCCTACGAGCAGTACTTC.

V and J are TRBV7-2 and TRBJ2-7, with a possible D match to TRBD2 (7 bases). Germline V gives CDR1 SGHTA, CDR2 FQGNSA. The CDR3 has 14 residues. Trimming stripped 1 base from V and 2 bases from J, with 9 bases between. CDR3 protein: CASSLGGGTYEQYF. The CDR3 DNA reads TGTGCCAGCAGCTTAGGCGGGGGCACCTACGAGCAGTACTTC.